This TCR beta chain emerged from a study of long-term antiretroviral therapy in people with HIV. In germline, CDR1 is SGDLS, CDR2 YYNGEE. V lost 0 bases and J 0 bases, leaving 7 bases between the germline ends. The CDR3 is made up of 14 amino acids. Researchers ran immunoSEQ v3.0 at survey level. The protocol was immunoSEQ multiplex PCR, while the TCRdb copy is restricted to in-frame clones and leaves out a portion. The sample has tens of thousands of clones; about 88% are singletons. A remark on this clone: Antigen: not known.

Study outcomes and limitations: Pre-ART expanded TRB clones stayed dominant throughout, though often decreasing after ART.

The J gene is TRBJ2-7, the V gene TRBV9; D is unclear. The TCR was taken from a man aged 45 to 65 with HIV. This specimen consisted of unsorted PBMCs, obtained 2 years after starting antiretroviral therapy. CDR3 sequence: CASSVGDTSYEQYF. As DNA, the CDR3 is TGTGCCAGCAGCGTAGGCGACACCTCCTACGAGCAGTACTTC.